Listed here are 14 T cell receptor beta chains from one sample, sequenced in a study of blood T cell repertoires in COVID-19. The repertoire was sequenced with immunoSEQ multiplex PCR; TCRdb's copy has only in-frame clones and lacks some. The table shows around 78,000 clones, with 86% occurring only once. The sequencing input was peripheral blood. These receptors originate from a woman in her fifties or sixties with acute or convalescent COVID-19.

The chain joins TRBV28 to TRBJ1-1; 7 nucleotides match TRBD1. From germline, CDR1 is MDHEN and CDR2 SYDVKM. V shed 3 bases and J 6 bases; nucleotides not matched to a gene: 4. This CDR3 is 13 amino acids long. CDR3 bases: TGTGCCAGCAGTTTTGGCAGGGGGGCTGAAGCTTTCTTT. Translating it yields CASSFGRGAEAFF.

The J gene is TRBJ1-2, the V gene TRBV30, with D perhaps matching TRBD1 (5 bases). Looked up from germline, CDR1 is GTSNPN and CDR2 is SVGIG (reference sequence). The germline V and J ends were trimmed by 5 bases and 8 bases, with 12 bases remaining between them. The CDR3 has 11 residues. For the CDR3, the DNA is TGTGCCTGGGGCAGGGATGGAGGCTACACCTTC. This encodes CAWGRDGGYTF.

The rearrangement links TRBV19 to TRBJ2-5; tentative D call: TRBD2 (6 bases). V lost 5 bases and J 3 bases, leaving 13 bases between the germline ends. Per the germline V gene, CDR1 is LNHDA and CDR2 is SQIVND (reference sequence). The CDR3 length is 14 residues. The chain's CDR3 is CASSPVEGEETQYF. The DNA for the CDR3 is TGTGCCAGTAGTCCAGTGGAGGGAGAAGAGACCCAGTACTTC.

This clone was counted once. The genes are TRBV2 and TRBJ1-1; D is possibly TRBD1 (5 bases). The CDR3 is made up of 15 amino acids. The V and J ends lost 3 bases and 3 bases respectively, with 14 bases between them. Looked up from germline, CDR1 is SNHLY and CDR2 is FYNNEI. The CDR3 bases are TGTGCCAGCAGTGAGTATCGGGGGGTGGACACTGAAGCTTTCTTT. Translating gives CASSEYRGVDTEAFF.

The V gene is TRBV28, the J gene TRBJ1-2; 8 bases are shared with TRBD1. Looked up from germline, CDR1 is MDHEN and CDR2 is SYDVKM. The V segment lost 8 bases and the J segment 0 bases; nucleotides outside the gene matches: 2. This CDR3 spans 13 amino acids. The CDR3 spells CASRQGTNYGYTF. The DNA of the CDR3 is TGTGCCAGCCGACAGGGGACTAACTATGGCTACACCTTC.

CDR3 DNA sequence: TGTGCCAGCAGCCCAGGGACTAGCGTAACCTACGAGCAGTACTTC. Its translation: CASSPGTSVTYEQYF. This sequence joins TRBV9 and TRBJ2-7; TRBD2 matches 10 bases. This CDR3 is 15 amino acids long. With 4 bases clipped from V and 2 bases from J, the junction kept 6 bases outside the gene matches. The germline V gene has CDR1 SGDLS and CDR2 YYNGEE.

The CDR3 reads CASGTGLEQFF. As DNA, the CDR3 is TGTGCTAGTGGTACGGGACTGGAGCAGTTCTTC. The gene calls are TRBV12-5 and TRBJ2-1, with a possible D match to TRBD2 (6 bases). The CDR3 extends over 11 amino acids. V dropped 5 bases and J dropped 10 bases, with 9 bases sitting between them. Germline assignment: CDR1 LGHNT and CDR2 FRNRAP.

The chain employs TRBV11-2 and TRBJ1-2, with TRBD1 matching over 9 bases. V was clipped by 5 bases and J by 4 bases; unmatched bases: 11. Germline V CDR1 and CDR2: SGHAT, FQNNGV. CDR3 length: 16 amino acids. The CDR3 DNA sequence: TGTGCCAGCAGCCGGTCTGGGTCGGGACAGGGCTATGGCTACACCTTC. Protein product: CASSRSGSGQGYGYTF.

The V gene is TRBV29-1, the J gene TRBJ1-2; possibly TRBD1 for D (6 bases). Per the germline V gene, CDR1 is SQVTM and CDR2 is ANQGSEA. This CDR3 comprises 13 residues. Trimming removed 7 bases from V and 2 bases from J, with 14 bases in between. The CDR3 sequence: CSGRQAENYGYTF. CDR3 DNA sequence: TGCAGCGGACGACAGGCAGAGAACTATGGCTACACCTTC.

The CDR3 coding sequence is TGCGCCAGCAGCCCATCTTCGCCTGAGAGCACAGATACGCAGTATTTT. This sequence encodes CASSPSSPESTDTQYF. J is TRBJ2-3 and V is TRBV5-1; D call uncertain. V was cut by 4 bases and J by 0 bases, with 15 bases left in between. Germline V gene sequence: CDR1 SGHRS, CDR2 YFSETQ. The CDR3 length is 16 residues.

The gene calls are TRBV14 and TRBJ1-2, with D uncertain. V was clipped by 5 bases and J by 6 bases, with 19 bases between them. There are 15 residues in the CDR3. Germline V lookup: CDR1 SGHDN, CDR2 FVKESK. Written as DNA, the CDR3 is TGTGCCAGCAGCTTCCGGACGGGTCCGAGGGATGGCTACACCTTC. Amino acids: CASSFRTGPRDGYTF. Drawing the rest from reference TRBV14 and TRBJ1-2, the complete variable domain is EAGVTQFPSHSVIEKGQTVTLRCDPISGHDNLYWYRRVMGKEIKFLLHFVKESKQDESGMPNNRFLAERTGGTYSTLKVQPAELEDSGVYFCASSFRTGPRDGYTFGSGTRLTVV.

The table lists this clone with a count of one. CDR3 sequence: CASSYSGSRGQPQHF. The CDR3 coding sequence is TGTGCCAGCAGTTACTCGGGCAGTCGGGGTCAGCCCCAGCATTTT. This chain links TRBV6-2 or TRBV6-3 with TRBJ1-5; D unresolved. V lost 0 bases to trimming and J lost 6 bases, with 12 bases between them. The germline V gene encodes CDR1 MNHEY and CDR2 SVGEGT. CDR3 length: 15 residues.

This clone was seen more than once but under ten times. The chain joins TRBV11-2 to TRBJ2-3, with 11 bases matching TRBD2. Losses at the gene ends were 6 bases for V and 5 bases for J; bases not matched to a gene: 13. The germline CDR1 and CDR2 sequences are SGHAT and FQNNGV. This CDR3 spans 17 amino acids. The CDR3 DNA reads TGTGCCAGCAGTCCCGACATAGCGGGAGGGCCAGGAGATACGCAGTATTTT. This encodes CASSPDIAGGPGDTQYF. Variable domain in full (rest from reference TRBV11-2 and TRBJ2-3): EAGVAQSPRYKIIEKRQSVAFWCNPISGHATLYWYQQILGQGPKLLIQFQNNGVVDDSQLPKDRFSAERLKGVDSTLKIQPAKLEDSAVYLCASSPDIAGGPGDTQYFGPGTRLTVL.

The chain uses TRBV7-2 and TRBJ2-5, with D perhaps TRBD1 (7 bases). Germline CDR1 and CDR2: SGHTA and FQGNSA. The V and J ends lost 5 bases and 5 bases respectively, with 12 bases between them. This CDR3 region has 13 residues. Written as DNA, the CDR3 is TGTGCCAGCAGCGTACCAGGGGGGGAGACCCAGTACTTC. The encoded protein is CASSVPGGETQYF.